A single sample is the source of the 5 T cell receptor beta chains below, sequenced in a study of blood T cells in healthy people across ages (dated by TCRdb to the mid-2010s). The receptor library was made with 5' RACE. For sequencing, an Illumina HiSeq 2500 was employed. A second PCR of about 6 to 11 cycles was performed with a sample-barcoded 5' primer and a J-beta primer mix. The raw public data were reprocessed by TCRdb itself: fastp quality trimming at Q25, MiXCR clonotype calling, in-frame beta chains only. Here each entry gathers all rows of one CDR3 protein and keeps the most common genes and DNA. The sample data list about a million distinct CDR3 sequences, and roughly 51% of these were observed just once. The top ten clonotypes cover over 20% of the sample. The sequenced sample consisted of blood. Source of these receptors: a woman aged 60 to 75 in good health.

The genes are TRBV18 and TRBJ2-5; D may be TRBD1 or TRBD2 (5 bases each). TRBJ2-7 matches the DNA end more closely, so the J call is doubtful. The CDR3 spans 18 residues. Germline V lookup: CDR1 KGHSH, CDR2 LQKENI. The CDR3 protein is CASSPNWGRQVVLREQYF. CDR3 coding DNA: TGTGCCAGCTCACCAAACTGGGGACGCCAAGTGGTGTTACGCGAGCAGTACTTC.

V usage is TRBV20-1 and J usage is TRBJ2-1; 11 positions match TRBD2. In germline, CDR1 is DFQATT, CDR2 SNEGSKA (reference sequence). The J segment lost 4 bases and the V segment lost 6 bases, leaving 5 bases of the junction unmatched. CDR3 length: 14 residues. CDR3 nucleotide sequence: TGCAGTGCCCTTAGCGGGAGGGCTTACAATGAGCAGTTCTTC. Translating it yields CSALSGRAYNEQFF.

The rearrangement links TRBV6-5 to TRBJ2-3; TRBD1 or TRBD2 may be the D gene (5 bases each). V lost 11 bases to trimming and J lost 1 base, with 16 bases between them. CDR1 and CDR2 (germline): MNHEY, SVGAGI. This CDR3 spans 14 amino acids. CDR3 nucleotide sequence: TGTGCCGGCAACGCACTAGGGGGCACAGATACGCAGTATTTT. Its protein is CAGNALGGTDTQYF.

Worth noting for this clonotype: A much more abundant neighbour one base away suggests this may be a read error. The chain joins TRBV28 to TRBJ2-3; 10 positions match TRBD2. Germline V gene lookup returns CDR1 MDHEN and CDR2 SYDVKM. The junction had 15 bases not matched to a gene; V was cut back by 4 bases and J by 8 bases. The CDR3 runs 17 residues. CDR3 loop: CASSSHSRTSGGATQYF. CDR3 DNA: TGTGCCAGCAGTTCCCACTCAAGGACTAGCGGAGGTGCTACGCAGTATTTT.

The J gene is TRBJ2-5, the V gene TRBV16; 7 nucleotides match TRBD2. The J call may be mistaken, given a closer DNA end match to TRBJ2-7. CDR3 length equals 16 residues. Germline CDR1 and CDR2: KGHSY and FQNENV. The CDR3 sequence: CASSLSGAYQAYEQYF. The CDR3 DNA reads as TGTGCCAGCAGTCTAAGCGGGGCCTACCAAGCCTACGAGCAGTACTTC.